The 27 T cell receptor beta chains below all came from one sample that was sequenced in a study of blood T cell repertoires in COVID-19. The assay was immunoSEQ multiplex PCR, and TCRdb's table has in-frame clones only and misses some. The sample includes some 300,000 clones, 88% of them seen just once. Sequenced input: PBMCs or T cells enriched from blood (not recorded which). These receptors were taken from a woman aged 60-75 years in a cohort exposed to, infected with or recovered from COVID-19 (not recorded which).

V usage is TRBV5-4 and J usage is TRBJ2-5; D is uncertain. V was trimmed by 4 bases and J by 2 bases, leaving 6 bases between them. This CDR3 has 12 amino acids. The germline gives CDR1 SGHNT, CDR2 YYREEE (reference sequence). This CDR3 reads CASSVPQETQYF. The CDR3 DNA follows: TGTGCCAGCAGCGTCCCTCAAGAGACCCAGTACTTC.

This rearrangement joins TRBV2 to TRBJ1-1; a possible D gene is TRBD1 (6 bases). The CDR3 covers 13 residues. CDR1 is SNHLY, CDR2 FYNNEI, per germline. Trimming left V 6 bases short and J 4 bases short, with 12 bases between. The CDR3 is CASRVQGTTEAFF. CDR3 DNA sequence: TGTGCCAGCAGGGTTCAGGGGACCACTGAAGCTTTCTTT.

This chain uses TRBV18 with TRBJ2-7; TRBD2 matches at 9 bases. The V and J ends lost 2 bases and 4 bases, in that order; junction bases with no gene match: 6. The CDR3 runs to 15 residues. The germline V gene has CDR1 KGHSH and CDR2 LQKENI. The CDR3 coding sequence is TGTGCCAGCTCACCAGGGCGGGAGGGCCGATACGAGCAGTACTTC. Residues: CASSPGREGRYEQYF.

This rearrangement joins TRBV19 to TRBJ2-2; possibly TRBD2 for D (5 bases). Germline assignment: CDR1 LNHDA and CDR2 SQIVND (reference sequence). The germline V and J ends were trimmed by 6 bases and 4 bases, with 9 bases remaining between them. The CDR3 is 13 amino acids. The CDR3 here is CASREGGTGELFF. The DNA of the CDR3 is TGTGCCAGTAGAGAGGGTGGCACCGGGGAGCTGTTTTTT. Full variable domain (remainder filled in from reference TRBV19 and TRBJ2-2): DGGITQSPKYLFRKEGQNVTLSCEQNLNHDAMYWYRQDPGQGLRLIYYSQIVNDFQKGDIAEGYSVSREKKESFPLTVTSAQKNPTAFYLCASREGGTGELFFGEGSRLTVL.

CDR3 nucleotide sequence: TGTGCCACTGAACGGGGGGACTCCTACGAGCAGTACTTC. Its translation: CATERGDSYEQYF. The chain uses TRBV6-5 and TRBJ2-7, with 7 bases aligning to TRBD2. CDR3 length: 13 residues. CDR1 is MNHEY, CDR2 SVGAGI, per germline. Trimming took 10 bases from V and 0 from J; bases not matched to a gene: 6.

The V gene is TRBV5-1, the J gene TRBJ2-7; 7 bases are shared with TRBD2. Trimming at V came to 1 base and at J to 2 bases, leaving 0 bases not matched to a gene. Germline V gene sequence: CDR1 SGHRS, CDR2 YFSETQ. CDR3 length: 13 amino acids. Here the CDR3 reads CASSLTSAYEQYF. The CDR3 DNA reads as TGCGCCAGCAGCTTGACTAGCGCCTACGAGCAGTACTTC.

This chain connects TRBV28 to TRBJ1-2; D is perhaps TRBD1 (6 bases). The V end lost 3 bases, the J end lost 2 bases, and 10 bases lay between the germline ends. Per the germline V gene, CDR1 is MDHEN and CDR2 is SYDVKM. This CDR3 has 14 amino acids. The DNA for the CDR3 is TGTGCCAGCAGTTTTACAGGGTTAAACTATGGCTACACCTTC. Its protein is CASSFTGLNYGYTF.

V gene TRBV6-2 or TRBV6-3 combines with J gene TRBJ2-5, with D perhaps matching TRBD2 (6 bases). This CDR3 has 13 amino acids. CDR1 and CDR2 from the germline V gene are MNHEY and SVGEGT. Deletions cut 2 bases from V and 4 bases from J, with 8 bases between. DNA of the CDR3: TGTGCCAGCAGTTACGGGGGGAGAGAGACCCAGTACTTC. Protein product: CASSYGGRETQYF.

The chain joins TRBV12-3 or TRBV12-4 to TRBJ2-7, with D possibly matching TRBD2 (5 bases). V was clipped by 5 bases and J by 6 bases, with 11 bases between them. This CDR3 comprises 12 residues. In nucleotides, the CDR3 is TGTGCCAGCAGTCATAGCGCTGGCGAGCAGTACTTC. This sequence encodes CASSHSAGEQYF.

Note on this clone: At one of its ends the junction is not consistent with the germline gene, which may arise from a read error. The V and J genes are TRBV15 and TRBJ2-7, with 9 bases identical to TRBD1. Germline V CDR1 and CDR2: LNHNV, YYDKDF (reference sequence). The CDR3 has 13 residues. CDR3 nucleotide sequence: TGTGCCACCAGATCCCCCGGGACAGGGTTTGAGAACTTC. Residues: CATRSPGTGFENF.

The V call is TRBV28, the J call TRBJ2-5; 12 positions match TRBD1. Germline loops: CDR1 MDHEN, CDR2 SYDVKM. The V segment lost 6 bases and the J segment 4 bases; nucleotides outside the gene matches: 9. The CDR3 contains 16 residues. CDR3 residues: CASRFRDRGRGETQYF. The CDR3 bases are TGTGCCAGCAGATTCCGGGACAGGGGGCGCGGAGAGACCCAGTACTTC. Using reference TRBV28 and TRBJ2-5 for the parts outside the CDR3, the full variable domain is DVKVTQSSRYLVKRTGEKVFLECVQDMDHENMFWYRQDPGLGLRLIYFSYDVKMKEKGDIPEGYSVSREKKERFSLILESASTNQTSMYLCASRFRDRGRGETQYFGPGTRLLVL.

The V call is TRBV5-1, the J call TRBJ2-3; 10 nucleotides line up with TRBD2. The germline gives CDR1 SGHRS, CDR2 YFSETQ. This CDR3 is 18 amino acids long. The trim removed 4 bases at V and 3 bases at J, leaving 14 bases unmatched. This CDR3 is CASSTQGIAGGRTDTQYF. The CDR3 coding sequence is TGCGCCAGCAGCACACAGGGTATAGCGGGAGGTAGGACAGATACGCAGTATTTT.

The chain recombines TRBV4-1 with TRBJ2-7, with TRBD2 identical over 7 bases. The CDR3 has 15 amino acids. CDR1 and CDR2 from the germline V gene are MGHRA and YSYEKL. The V segment lost 1 base and the J segment 6 bases; nucleotides outside the gene matches: 9. The CDR3 bases are TGCGCCAGCAGCCAAGGAGGCGGGAGAACGATCGAGCAGTACTTC. It specifies CASSQGGGRTIEQYF.

The CDR3 DNA sequence: TGTGCCAGCAGCTTGTCGAAGACAGGGAAGAACGAGCAGTACTTC. It encodes CASSLSKTGKNEQYF. The V gene is TRBV5-6, the J gene TRBJ2-7; 7 bases map to TRBD1. The CDR3 has 15 residues. V shed 1 base and J 5 bases; nucleotides not matched to a gene: 9. Germline values: CDR1 SGHDT, CDR2 YYEEEE. Combining the CDR3 with reference TRBV5-6 and TRBJ2-7 gives the whole variable domain DAGVTQSPTHLIKTRGQQVTLRCSPKSGHDTVSWYQQALGQGPQFIFQYYEEEERQRGNFPDRFSGHQFPNYSSELNVNALLLGDSALYLCASSLSKTGKNEQYFGPGTRLTVT.

This clone was picked up one time. The chain employs TRBV7-9 and TRBJ2-7, with 8 nucleotides matching TRBD2. Germline V lookup: CDR1 SEHNR, CDR2 FQNEAQ (reference sequence). The CDR3 has 14 residues. Trimming at V came to 6 bases and at J to 6 bases, leaving 10 bases not matched to a gene. The CDR3 DNA reads as TGTGCCAGCAGACAGGCCTCGGGGGGGAGCGAGCAGTACTTC. This translates into CASRQASGGSEQYF.

The gene calls are TRBV25-1 and TRBJ2-7, with a tentative D call TRBD1 (6 bases). Trimming removed 1 base at V and 3 bases at J, with 13 bases between. Germline CDR1 is MGHDK and CDR2 is SYGVNS. The CDR3 length is 15 residues. The CDR3 DNA sequence: TGTGCCAGCAGTGAATCGGGGCGGACAGTCTACGAGCAGTACTTC. Protein sequence: CASSESGRTVYEQYF.

This clone occurred a few times. The chain has TRBV3-1 (or the pseudogene TRBV3-2) and TRBJ2-3; D is uncertain. The CDR3 extends over 16 amino acids. Trimming removed 1 base at V and 3 bases at J, with 14 bases between. Per the germline V gene, CDR1 is LGHDT and CDR2 is YNNKEL (reference sequence). The CDR3 DNA sequence: TGTGCCAGCAGCCAAGGGAGTAGCTACGTAACAGATACGCAGTATTTT. Translated, it gives CASSQGSSYVTDTQYF.

The chain couples TRBV19 to TRBJ2-3, with D unresolved. Trimming left V 0 bases short and J 0 bases short, with 16 bases between. The CDR3 totals 18 residues. Germline V CDR1 and CDR2: LNHDA, SQIVND (reference sequence). CDR3 residues: CASSIDLVWRLSTDTQYF. The CDR3 region has the DNA TGTGCCAGTAGTATAGATCTAGTGTGGCGACTGAGCACAGATACGCAGTATTTT.

The rearrangement links TRBV24-1 to TRBJ1-4, with 9 bases that match TRBD1. This CDR3 is built from 17 residues. V was clipped by 2 bases and J by 6 bases; unmatched bases: 9. CDR1 is KGHDR, CDR2 SFDVKD, per germline. The CDR3 DNA reads TGTGCCACCAGTGATTCACCGAAGGACAGGGGCTATGAAAAACTGTTTTTT. Translating it yields CATSDSPKDRGYEKLFF.

This chain joins TRBV28 and TRBJ1-4, with a weak D call TRBD1 (5 bases). This CDR3 is built from 15 residues. Trimming stripped 7 bases from V and 4 bases from J, with 16 bases between. Looked up from germline, CDR1 is MDHEN and CDR2 is SYDVKM. CDR3 loop: CASTPGGRGNEKLFF. As DNA, the CDR3 is TGTGCCAGCACTCCGGGGGGTAGGGGTAATGAAAAACTGTTTTTT.

The CDR3 region has the DNA TGTGCCAGCAGCTCACTGGATGGGCAGTTTCCCTACGAGCAGTACTTC. Its translation: CASSSLDGQFPYEQYF. The chain uses TRBV11-2 and TRBJ2-7; the D is unclear. This CDR3 region has 16 residues. Trimming pared 4 bases from V and 2 bases from J, leaving 18 bases between. Germline CDR1 and CDR2: SGHAT and FQNNGV.

The chain joins TRBV28 to TRBJ1-5; D uncertain. The V end was cut by 5 bases, the J end by 8 bases, with 16 bases between. Germline CDR1 reads MDHEN; CDR2 reads SYDVKM. This CDR3 spans 14 amino acids. CDR3 amino acids: CASSPGFPREPQHF. The DNA for the CDR3 is TGTGCCAGCAGTCCAGGCTTCCCGCGGGAGCCCCAGCATTTT. Looking up the rest from reference TRBV28 and TRBJ1-5 gives the full variable domain: DVKVTQSSRYLVKRTGEKVFLECVQDMDHENMFWYRQDPGLGLRLIYFSYDVKMKEKGDIPEGYSVSREKKERFSLILESASTNQTSMYLCASSPGFPREPQHFGDGTRLSIL.

The chain carries TRBV30 and TRBJ1-1, with D maybe TRBD1 (6 bases). CDR1 and CDR2 (germline): GTSNPN, SVGIG (reference sequence). There are 11 residues in the CDR3. V lost 5 bases and J lost 10, with 14 bases in between. DNA of the CDR3: TGTGCCTGGGGGCTCCAGGGGACAGCTTTCTTT. It specifies CAWGLQGTAFF.

The V gene is TRBV28, the J gene TRBJ2-5; possibly TRBD1 for D (5 bases). Germline V lookup: CDR1 MDHEN, CDR2 SYDVKM. This CDR3 contains 18 residues. V gave up 2 bases and J gave up 0 bases, with 19 bases separating them. The DNA for the CDR3 is TGTGCCAGCAGTTTAGGGCCAGGGTCCATAGGGTACCAAGAGACCCAGTACTTC. It codes for CASSLGPGSIGYQETQYF. The entire variable domain, with the rest obtained from reference TRBV28 and TRBJ2-5, is as follows: DVKVTQSSRYLVKRTGEKVFLECVQDMDHENMFWYRQDPGLGLRLIYFSYDVKMKEKGDIPEGYSVSREKKERFSLILESASTNQTSMYLCASSLGPGSIGYQETQYFGPGTRLLVL.

This clone was recorded a few times. The rearrangement joins TRBV6-5 to TRBJ1-3; the D gene is possibly TRBD1 (5 bases). Trimming removed 6 bases at V and 4 bases at J, with 10 bases between. CDR3 size: 13 residues. In germline, CDR1 is MNHEY, CDR2 SVGAGI. In nucleotides, the CDR3 is TGTGCCAGCAGAGGGGCTCCAGGAAACACCATATATTTT. This encodes CASRGAPGNTIYF.

The chain combines TRBV5-6 with TRBJ2-1; maybe TRBD2 (7 bases). Trimming took off 4 bases at V and 4 bases at J, with 24 bases between the two ends. The CDR3 is made up of 18 amino acids. The germline gives CDR1 SGHDT, CDR2 YYEEEE. The CDR3 nucleotides are TGTGCCAGCAGCCCGGAGCTCAGGGGTCGGGACTATTACAATGAGCAGTTCTTC. Translated: CASSPELRGRDYYNEQFF.

This clone was observed a handful of times. V gene TRBV25-1 combines with J gene TRBJ2-7, with 13 bases matching TRBD2. Trimming removed 8 bases from V and 4 bases from J; junction bases left unmatched: 2. From germline, CDR1 is MGHDK and CDR2 SYGVNS. This CDR3 is built from 13 residues. The CDR3 nucleotides are TGTGCCAGCCAGACTAGCGGGAGGTACGAGCAGTACTTC. It codes for CASQTSGRYEQYF.